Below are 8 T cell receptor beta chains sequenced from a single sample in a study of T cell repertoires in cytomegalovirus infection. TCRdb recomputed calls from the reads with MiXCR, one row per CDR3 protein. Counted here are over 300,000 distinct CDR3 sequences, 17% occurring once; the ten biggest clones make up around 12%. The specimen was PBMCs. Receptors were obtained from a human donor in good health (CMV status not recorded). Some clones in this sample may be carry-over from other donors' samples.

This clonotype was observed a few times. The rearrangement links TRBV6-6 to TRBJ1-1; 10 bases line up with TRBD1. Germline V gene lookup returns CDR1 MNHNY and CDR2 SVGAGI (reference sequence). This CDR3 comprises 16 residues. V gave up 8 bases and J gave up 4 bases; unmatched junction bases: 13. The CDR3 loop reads CASLTRDRGLGTEAFF. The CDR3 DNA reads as TGTGCCAGCCTCACCCGGGACAGGGGTCTAGGCACTGAAGCTTTCTTT.

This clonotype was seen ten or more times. This CDR3 reads CASSLTGGLPGELFF. In DNA form, the CDR3 reads TGTGCCAGCAGCTTAACGGGGGGGCTGCCCGGGGAGCTGTTTTTT. V and J are TRBV7-2 and TRBJ2-2, with 8 positions matching TRBD2. This CDR3 comprises 15 residues. Trimming cost V 2 bases and J 6 bases; bases outside gene matches: 5. Germline CDR1 and CDR2: SGHTA and FQGNSA.

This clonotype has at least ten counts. The CDR3 spells CASSQEGVNTEAFF. The CDR3 bases are TGCGCCAGCAGCCAAGAAGGGGTGAACACTGAAGCTTTCTTT. The chain is built from TRBV4-3 and TRBJ1-1, with D possibly TRBD1 on 5 matching bases. CDR3 length: 14 residues. Germline CDR1 and CDR2: LGHNA and YSLEER. V lost 0 bases and J 0 bases, leaving 5 bases between the germline ends.

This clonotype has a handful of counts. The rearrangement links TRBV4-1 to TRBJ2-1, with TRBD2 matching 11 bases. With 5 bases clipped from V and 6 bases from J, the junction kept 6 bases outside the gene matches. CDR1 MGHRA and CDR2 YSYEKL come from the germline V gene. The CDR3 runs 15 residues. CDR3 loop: CASSTSGGLINEQFF. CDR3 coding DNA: TGCGCCAGCAGCACTAGCGGGGGCCTCATCAATGAGCAGTTCTTC.

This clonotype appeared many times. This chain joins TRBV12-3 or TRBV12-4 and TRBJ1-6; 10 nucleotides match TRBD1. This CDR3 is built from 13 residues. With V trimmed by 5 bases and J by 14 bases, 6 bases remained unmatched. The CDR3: CASSLGTGATLHF. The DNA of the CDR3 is TGTGCCAGCAGTCTCGGGACAGGGGCAACCCTCCACTTT.

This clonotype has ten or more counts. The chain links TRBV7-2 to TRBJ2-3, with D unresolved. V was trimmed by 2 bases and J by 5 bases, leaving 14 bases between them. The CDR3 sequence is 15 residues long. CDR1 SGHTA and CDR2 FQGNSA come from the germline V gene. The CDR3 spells CASSLLPPPVDTQYF. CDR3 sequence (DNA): TGTGCCAGCAGCTTACTCCCACCGCCGGTAGATACGCAGTATTTT. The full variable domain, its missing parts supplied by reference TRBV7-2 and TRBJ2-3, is GAGVSQSPSNKVTEKGKDVELRCDPISGHTALYWYRQSLGQGLEFLIYFQGNSAPDKSGLPSDRFSAERTGGSVSTLTIQRTQQEDSAVYLCASSLLPPPVDTQYFGPGTRLTVL.

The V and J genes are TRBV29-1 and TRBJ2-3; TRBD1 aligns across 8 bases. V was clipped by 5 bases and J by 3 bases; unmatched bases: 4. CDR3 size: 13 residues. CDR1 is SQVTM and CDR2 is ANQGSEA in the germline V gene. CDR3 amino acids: CSVPGQGTDTQYF. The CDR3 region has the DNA TGCAGCGTTCCCGGACAGGGAACAGATACGCAGTATTTT.

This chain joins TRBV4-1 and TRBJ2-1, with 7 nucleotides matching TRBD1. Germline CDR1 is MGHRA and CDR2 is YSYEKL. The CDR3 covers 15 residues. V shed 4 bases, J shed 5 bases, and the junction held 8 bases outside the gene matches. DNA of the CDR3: TGCGCCAGCAGCCGTGGCCGGGACAGCAACAATGAGCAGTTCTTC. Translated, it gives CASSRGRDSNNEQFF.